The source of this T cell receptor beta chain is a study of blood T cell repertoires in COVID-19. Those enrolled, adults aged 18 to 89 years, came from roughly 22 US areas. The repertoire was sequenced with immunoSEQ multiplex PCR; TCRdb's copy has only in-frame clones and lacks some. The sample contains 200,000 to 300,000 clones, approximately 89% of which appear only once. This TCR was sampled from a woman in her thirties or forties with acute COVID-19. The sequencing input was PBMCs or T cells enriched from blood (not recorded which).

In nucleotides, the CDR3 is TGTGCCAGCGCTTCTAACCGGGACAGGGACTACAATGAGCAGTTCTTC. This translates into CASASNRDRDYNEQFF. The genes are TRBV18 and TRBJ2-1, with 9 bases identical to TRBD1. CDR3 size: 16 residues. V shed 8 bases and J 3 bases; nucleotides not matched to a gene: 11. Germline loops: CDR1 KGHSH, CDR2 LQKENI.